Listed here is a single T cell receptor (beta chain). This CDR3 is built from 14 residues. The V end was cut by 1 base, the J end by 5 bases, with 11 bases between. Germline lookup yields CDR1 SGHAT and CDR2 FQNNGV. This entry belongs to a study of blood T cell repertoires in COVID-19. Study details: From T cells, B-cell-depleted T cells, or PBMCs came the material, which was cDNA or gDNA.

Sequencing used immunoSEQ multiplex PCR; TCRdb keeps in-frame clones, though not all of them. The sample contains around 91,000 clones, 79% of which appear only once. This chain uses TRBV11-2 with TRBJ2-5; TRBD1 is a possible D gene (5 bases). The sample comprised peripheral blood. The source is a woman older than 75 with active or convalescent COVID-19. The CDR3: CASSLVPGQETQYF. The CDR3 DNA reads TGTGCCAGCAGCTTAGTTCCAGGGCAGGAGACCCAGTACTTC.